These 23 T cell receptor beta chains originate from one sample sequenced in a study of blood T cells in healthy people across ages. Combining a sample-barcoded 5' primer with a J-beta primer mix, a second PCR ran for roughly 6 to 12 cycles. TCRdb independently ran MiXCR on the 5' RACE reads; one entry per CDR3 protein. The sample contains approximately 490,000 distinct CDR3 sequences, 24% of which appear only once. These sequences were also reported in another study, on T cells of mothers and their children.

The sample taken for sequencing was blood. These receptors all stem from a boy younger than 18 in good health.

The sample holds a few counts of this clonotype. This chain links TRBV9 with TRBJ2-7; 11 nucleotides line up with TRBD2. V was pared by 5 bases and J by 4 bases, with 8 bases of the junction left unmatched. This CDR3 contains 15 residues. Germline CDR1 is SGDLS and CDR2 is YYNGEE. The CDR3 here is CASSRAGTSGYEQYF. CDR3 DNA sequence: TGTGCCAGCAGTCGGGCCGGGACTAGCGGATACGAGCAGTACTTC.

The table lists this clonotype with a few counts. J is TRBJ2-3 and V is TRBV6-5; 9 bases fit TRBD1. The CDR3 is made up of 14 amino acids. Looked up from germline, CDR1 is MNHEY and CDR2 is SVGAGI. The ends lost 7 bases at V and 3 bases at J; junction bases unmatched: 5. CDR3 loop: CASTPGQGTDTQYF. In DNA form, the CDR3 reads TGTGCCAGCACCCCGGGACAGGGAACAGATACGCAGTATTTT.

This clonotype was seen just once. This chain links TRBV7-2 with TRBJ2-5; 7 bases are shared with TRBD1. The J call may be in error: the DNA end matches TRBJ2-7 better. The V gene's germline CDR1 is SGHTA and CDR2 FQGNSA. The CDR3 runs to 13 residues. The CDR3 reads CASSRDRASEQYF. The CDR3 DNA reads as TGTGCCAGCAGCCGAGACAGGGCCTCCGAGCAGTACTTC.

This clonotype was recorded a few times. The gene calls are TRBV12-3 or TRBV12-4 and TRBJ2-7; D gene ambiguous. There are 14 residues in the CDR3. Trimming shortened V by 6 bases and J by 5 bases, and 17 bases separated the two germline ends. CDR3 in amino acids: CASRGLAASHEQYF. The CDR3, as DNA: TGTGCCAGCAGGGGGTTGGCCGCTTCCCACGAGCAGTACTTC.

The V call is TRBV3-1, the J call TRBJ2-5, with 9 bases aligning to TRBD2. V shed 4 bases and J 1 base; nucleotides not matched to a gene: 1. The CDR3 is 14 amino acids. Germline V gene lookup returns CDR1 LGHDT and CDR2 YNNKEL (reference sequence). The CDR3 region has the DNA TGTGCCAGCAGCCGCGGGGGGGTCCAAGAGACCCAGTACTTC. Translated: CASSRGGVQETQYF.

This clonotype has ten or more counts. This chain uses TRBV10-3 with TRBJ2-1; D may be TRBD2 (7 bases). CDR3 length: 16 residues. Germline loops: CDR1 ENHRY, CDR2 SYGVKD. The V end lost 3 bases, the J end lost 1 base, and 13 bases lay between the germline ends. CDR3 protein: CAISDRGRGSYNEQFF. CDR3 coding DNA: TGTGCCATCAGTGATAGAGGGAGGGGGTCCTACAATGAGCAGTTCTTC.

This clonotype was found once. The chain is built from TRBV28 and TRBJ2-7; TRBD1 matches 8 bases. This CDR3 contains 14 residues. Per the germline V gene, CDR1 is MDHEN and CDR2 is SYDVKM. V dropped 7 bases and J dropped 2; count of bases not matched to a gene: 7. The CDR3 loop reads CASNLGQVTYEQYF. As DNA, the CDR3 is TGTGCCAGCAACCTGGGACAGGTTACCTACGAGCAGTACTTC.

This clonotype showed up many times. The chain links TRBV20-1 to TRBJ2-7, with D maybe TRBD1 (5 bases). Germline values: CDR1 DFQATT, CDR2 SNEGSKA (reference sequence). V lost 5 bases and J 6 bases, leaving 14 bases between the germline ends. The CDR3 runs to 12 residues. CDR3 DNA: TGCAGTGCTGTGGACATCTCGAGCGAGCAGTACTTC. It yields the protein CSAVDISSEQYF.

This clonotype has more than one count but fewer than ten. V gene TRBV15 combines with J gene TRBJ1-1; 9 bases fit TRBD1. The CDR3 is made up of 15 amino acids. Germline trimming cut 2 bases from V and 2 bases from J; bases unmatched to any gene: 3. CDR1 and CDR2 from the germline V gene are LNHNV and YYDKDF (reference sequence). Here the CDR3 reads CATSRRTGENTEAFF. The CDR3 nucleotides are TGTGCCACCAGCAGACGGACAGGGGAAAACACTGAAGCTTTCTTT.

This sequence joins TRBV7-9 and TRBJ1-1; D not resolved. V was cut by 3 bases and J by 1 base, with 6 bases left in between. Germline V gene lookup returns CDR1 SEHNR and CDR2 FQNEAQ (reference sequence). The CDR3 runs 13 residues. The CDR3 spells CASSLDQNTEAFF. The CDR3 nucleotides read TGTGCCAGCAGCTTGGACCAGAACACTGAAGCTTTCTTT.

This CDR3 is CSVTGTGQVEQFF. DNA of the CDR3: TGCAGCGTGACCGGGACAGGGCAGGTTGAGCAGTTCTTC. The chain recombines TRBV29-1 with TRBJ2-1, with 9 nucleotides matching TRBD1. CDR1 is SQVTM, CDR2 ANQGSEA, per germline. The CDR3 is 13 residues long. The J segment lost 9 bases and the V segment lost 6 bases, leaving 9 bases of the junction unmatched.

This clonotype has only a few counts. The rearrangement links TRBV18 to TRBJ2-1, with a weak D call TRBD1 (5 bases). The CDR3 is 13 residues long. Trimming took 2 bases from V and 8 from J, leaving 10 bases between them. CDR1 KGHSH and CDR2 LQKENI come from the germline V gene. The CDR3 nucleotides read TGTGCCAGCTCACCAACAGGATTGGATGAGCAGTTCTTC. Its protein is CASSPTGLDEQFF.

CDR3 nucleotides: TGTGCCAGCAGTGGACAGTTAAACTCCTACAATGAGCAGTTCTTC. Its translation is CASSGQLNSYNEQFF. The chain has TRBV2 and TRBJ2-1; tentatively, D is TRBD1 (5 bases). CDR1 is SNHLY and CDR2 is FYNNEI in the germline V gene. The CDR3 is made up of 15 amino acids. V lost 4 bases to trimming and J lost 0 bases, with 10 bases between them.

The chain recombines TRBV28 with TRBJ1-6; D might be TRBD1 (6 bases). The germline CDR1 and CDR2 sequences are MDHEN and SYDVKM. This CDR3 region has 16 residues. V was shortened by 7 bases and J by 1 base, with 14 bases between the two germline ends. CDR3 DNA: TGTGCCAGCAAGTCATCCCAGGGGTCCTATAATTCACCCCTCCACTTT. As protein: CASKSSQGSYNSPLHF.

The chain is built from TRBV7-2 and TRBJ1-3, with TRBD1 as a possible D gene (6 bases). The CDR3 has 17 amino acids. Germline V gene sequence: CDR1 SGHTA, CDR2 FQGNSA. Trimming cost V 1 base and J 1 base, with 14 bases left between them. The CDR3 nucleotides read TGTGCCAGCAGCTTAGGGGGGGGCGGACTTTCTGGAAACACCATATATTTT. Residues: CASSLGGGGLSGNTIYF.

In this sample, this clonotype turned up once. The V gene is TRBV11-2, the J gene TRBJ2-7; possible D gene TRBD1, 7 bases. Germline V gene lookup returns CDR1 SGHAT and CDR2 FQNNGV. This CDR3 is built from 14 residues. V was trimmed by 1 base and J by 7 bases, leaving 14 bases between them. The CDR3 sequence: CASSLVTGAGEQYF. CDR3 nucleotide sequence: TGTGCCAGCAGCTTAGTAACAGGGGCGGGGGAGCAGTACTTC. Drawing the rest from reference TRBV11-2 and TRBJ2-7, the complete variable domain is EAGVAQSPRYKIIEKRQSVAFWCNPISGHATLYWYQQILGQGPKLLIQFQNNGVVDDSQLPKDRFSAERLKGVDSTLKIQPAKLEDSAVYLCASSLVTGAGEQYFGPGTRLTVT.

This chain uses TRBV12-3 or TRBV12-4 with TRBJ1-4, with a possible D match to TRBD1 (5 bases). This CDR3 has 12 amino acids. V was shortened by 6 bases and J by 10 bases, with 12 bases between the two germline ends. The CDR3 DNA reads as TGTGCCAGCAGCCTAGGGGTCGGAAAACTGTTTTTT. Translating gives CASSLGVGKLFF.

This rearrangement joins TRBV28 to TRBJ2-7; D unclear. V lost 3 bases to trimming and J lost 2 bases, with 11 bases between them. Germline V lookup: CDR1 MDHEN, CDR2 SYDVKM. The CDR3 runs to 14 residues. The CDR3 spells CASSFGQVTYEQYF. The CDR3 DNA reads TGTGCCAGCAGTTTTGGGCAGGTCACCTACGAGCAGTACTTC. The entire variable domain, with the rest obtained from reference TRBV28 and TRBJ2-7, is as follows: DVKVTQSSRYLVKRTGEKVFLECVQDMDHENMFWYRQDPGLGLRLIYFSYDVKMKEKGDIPEGYSVSREKKERFSLILESASTNQTSMYLCASSFGQVTYEQYFGPGTRLTVT.

CDR3: CASSLEGSGGLYTDTQYF. DNA for the CDR3: TGTGCCAGCAGCTTGGAGGGTAGCGGGGGGCTCTACACAGATACGCAGTATTTT. V usage is TRBV5-6 and J usage is TRBJ2-3; 10 bases align to TRBD2. Germline V gene lookup returns CDR1 SGHDT and CDR2 YYEEEE. The CDR3 covers 18 residues. With 0 bases clipped from V and 2 bases from J, the junction kept 9 bases outside the gene matches.

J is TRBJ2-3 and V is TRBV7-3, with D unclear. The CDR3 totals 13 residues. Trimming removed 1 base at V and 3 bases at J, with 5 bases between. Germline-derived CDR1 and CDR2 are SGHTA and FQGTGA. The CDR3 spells CASSLIDTDTQYF. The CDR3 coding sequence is TGTGCCAGCAGCTTAATCGATACAGATACGCAGTATTTT.

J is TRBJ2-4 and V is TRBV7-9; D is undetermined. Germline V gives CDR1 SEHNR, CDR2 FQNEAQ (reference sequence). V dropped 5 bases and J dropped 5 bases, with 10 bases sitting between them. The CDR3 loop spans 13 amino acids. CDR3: CASSIPQENIQYF. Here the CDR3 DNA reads TGTGCCAGCAGCATACCCCAGGAAAACATTCAGTACTTC. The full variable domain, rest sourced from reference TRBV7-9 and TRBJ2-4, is DTGVSQNPRHKITKRGQNVTFRCDPISEHNRLYWYRQTLGQGPEFLTYFQNEAQLEKSRLLSDRFSAERPKGSFSTLEIQRTEQGDSAMYLCASSIPQENIQYFGAGTRLSVL.

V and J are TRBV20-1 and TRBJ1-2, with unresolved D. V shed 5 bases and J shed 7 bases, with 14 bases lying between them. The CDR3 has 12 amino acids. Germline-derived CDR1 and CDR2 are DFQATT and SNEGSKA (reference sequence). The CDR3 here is CSAAHRATGYTF. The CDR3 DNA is TGCAGTGCTGCACACCGGGCGACTGGCTACACCTTC.

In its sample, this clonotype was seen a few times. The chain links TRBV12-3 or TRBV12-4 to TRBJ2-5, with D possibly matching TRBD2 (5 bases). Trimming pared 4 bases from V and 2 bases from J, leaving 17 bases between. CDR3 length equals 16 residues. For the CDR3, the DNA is TGTGCCAGCAGTTCCCTTTCTGAGCGGCAACAAGAGACCCAGTACTTC. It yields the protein CASSSLSERQQETQYF.